The clone carrying this T cell receptor (beta chain) came up a few times. The sample is drawn from a study of blood T cell repertoires in COVID-19. TCRdb's table, derived via immunoSEQ multiplex PCR, lists solely in-frame clones and lacks some. The sample yields 200,000 to 300,000 clones, about 87% seen once. The V and J ends lost 7 bases and 6 bases respectively, with 16 bases between them. CDR1 and CDR2 (germline): MNHEY, SMNVEV (reference sequence). The CDR3 runs to 15 residues. The sample was peripheral blood. The sequence was collected from a human donor in a cohort sampled during active COVID-19. This sequence joins TRBV27 and TRBJ1-6, with D possibly TRBD1 on 6 matching bases. CDR3 sequence reads: CASKPDRMSNSPLHF. For the CDR3, the DNA is TGTGCCAGCAAACCTGACAGGATGAGTAATTCACCCCTCCACTTT.